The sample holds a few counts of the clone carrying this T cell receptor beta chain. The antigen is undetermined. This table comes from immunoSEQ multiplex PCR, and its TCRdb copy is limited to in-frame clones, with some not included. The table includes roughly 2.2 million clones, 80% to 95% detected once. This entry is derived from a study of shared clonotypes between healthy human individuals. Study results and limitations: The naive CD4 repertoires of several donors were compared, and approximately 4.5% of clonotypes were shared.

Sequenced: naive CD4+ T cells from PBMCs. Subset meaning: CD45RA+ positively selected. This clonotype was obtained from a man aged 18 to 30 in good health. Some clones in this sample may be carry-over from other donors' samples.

Here the CDR3 reads CTSLRRGPGNTEAFF. CDR3 nucleotides: TGCACCAGCCTCCGTCGAGGACCGGGGAACACTGAAGCTTTCTTT. The rearrangement uses TRBV1 and TRBJ1-1. TRBV1 is a documented pseudogene. The CDR3 is made up of 15 amino acids.